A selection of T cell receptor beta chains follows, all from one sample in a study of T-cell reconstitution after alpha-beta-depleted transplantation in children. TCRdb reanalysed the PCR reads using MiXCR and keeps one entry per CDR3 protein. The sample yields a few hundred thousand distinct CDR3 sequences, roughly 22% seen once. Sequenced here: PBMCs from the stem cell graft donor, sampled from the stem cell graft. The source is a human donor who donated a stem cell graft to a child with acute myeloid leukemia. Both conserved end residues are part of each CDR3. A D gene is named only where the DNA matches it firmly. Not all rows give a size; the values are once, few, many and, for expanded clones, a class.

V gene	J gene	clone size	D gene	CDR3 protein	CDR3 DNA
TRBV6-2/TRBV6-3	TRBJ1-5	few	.	CASRPNRQGNQPQHF	TGTGCCAGCAGGCCAAACAGACAGGGCAATCAGCCCCAGCATTTT
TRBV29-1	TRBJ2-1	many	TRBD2	CSVRRGSAENEQFF	TGCAGCGTTCGGCGGGGGTCAGCGGAAAATGAGCAGTTCTTC
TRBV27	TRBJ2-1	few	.	CASSLFPSIGSTSYNEQFF	TGTGCCAGCAGTTTATTCCCCTCGATCGGGAGTACTTCCTACAATGAGCAGTTCTTC
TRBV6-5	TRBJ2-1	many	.	CASSQGIEQFF	TGTGCCAGCAGTCAGGGGATTGAGCAGTTCTTC
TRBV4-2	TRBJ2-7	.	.	CASSQVGEPYEQYF	TGTGCCAGCAGCCAAGTAGGCGAACCCTACGAGCAGTACTTC
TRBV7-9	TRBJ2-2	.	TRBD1	CARGQGTGELFF	TGTGCCAGAGGACAGGGCACCGGGGAGCTGTTTTTT
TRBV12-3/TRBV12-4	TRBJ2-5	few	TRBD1	CASTRDRRQETQYF	TGTGCCAGCACCCGGGACAGGAGGCAAGAGACCCAGTACTTC
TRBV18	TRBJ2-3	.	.	CASSPPVWGTDTQYF	TGTGCCAGCTCACCACCGGTCTGGGGCACAGATACGCAGTATTTT
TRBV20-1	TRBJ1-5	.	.	CSAILPGPINQPQHF	TGCAGTGCTATTCTTCCGGGACCGATCAATCAGCCCCAGCATTTT
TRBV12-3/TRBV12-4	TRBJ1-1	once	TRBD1	CASNPGQGITEAFF	TGTGCCAGCAATCCGGGACAGGGGATCACTGAAGCTTTCTTT
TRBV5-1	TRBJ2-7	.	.	CASSPVGISYEQYF	TGCGCCAGCAGTCCCGTCGGTATCTCCTACGAGCAGTACTTC
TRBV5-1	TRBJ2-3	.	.	CASSPGLRADTQYF	TGCGCCAGCAGCCCCGGTCTAAGGGCAGATACGCAGTATTTT
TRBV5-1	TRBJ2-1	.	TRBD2	CASSNVPGLAGVLYNEQFF	TGCGCCAGCAGCAACGTCCCGGGACTAGCGGGGGTATTGTACAATGAGCAGTTCTTC
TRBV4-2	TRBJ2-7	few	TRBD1	CASSQDWATGAYEQYF	TGTGCCAGCAGCCAAGATTGGGCGACAGGGGCCTACGAGCAGTACTTC
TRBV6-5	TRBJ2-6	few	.	CASSTGANVLTF	TGTGCCAGCAGTACTGGGGCCAACGTCCTGACTTTC
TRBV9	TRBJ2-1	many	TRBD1	CASSTGTGLGLAYNEQFF	TGTGCCAGCAGCACCGGGACAGGGCTAGGACTAGCCTACAATGAGCAGTTCTTC
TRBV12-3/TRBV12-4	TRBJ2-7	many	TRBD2	CASSSGTSYEQYF	TGTGCCAGCAGCTCCGGGACTAGCTACGAGCAGTACTTC
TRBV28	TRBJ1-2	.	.	CASQEGVNYGYTF	TGTGCCAGCCAGGAAGGGGTTAACTATGGCTACACCTTC
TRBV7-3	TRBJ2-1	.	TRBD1	CASSLDVAGQGAKGSYNEQFF	TGTGCCAGCAGCTTAGACGTTGCGGGACAGGGGGCGAAAGGGTCCTACAATGAGCAGTTCTTC
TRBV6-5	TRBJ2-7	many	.	CASSYSNRPYEQYF	TGTGCCAGCAGTTACTCGAACAGGCCCTACGAGCAGTACTTC
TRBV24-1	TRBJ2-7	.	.	CATSEGGQPYEQYF	TGTGCCACCAGTGAGGGGGGGCAGCCCTACGAGCAGTACTTC
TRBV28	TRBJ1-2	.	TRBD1	CASTSGTGRLGYTF	TGTGCCAGCACCTCCGGGACAGGGAGGCTCGGCTACACCTTC
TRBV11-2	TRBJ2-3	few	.	CASTLDHTDTQYF	TGTGCCAGCACCCTAGACCACACAGATACGCAGTATTTT
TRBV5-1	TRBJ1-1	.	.	CASSSGGLPNTEAFF	TGCGCCAGCAGCTCGGGTGGTCTCCCGAACACTGAAGCTTTCTTT
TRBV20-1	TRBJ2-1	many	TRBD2	CSALTTSGRVPNEQFF	TGCAGTGCTCTTACTACTAGCGGGAGGGTCCCCAATGAGCAGTTCTTC
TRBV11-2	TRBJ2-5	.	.	CASSLEMGRKETQYF	TGTGCCAGCAGCTTAGAGATGGGGCGGAAAGAGACCCAGTACTTC